This T cell receptor (beta chain) was captured in a study of T-cell reconstitution after alpha-beta-depleted transplantation in children. Study results and limitations: Newly generated T cells supplied most T-cell counts and diversity one year post-transplant. About two months after transplant, alpha-beta T cells reportedly came from several hundred expanded graft clones.

A TCRbeta library incorporating unique molecular identifiers was prepared. TCRdb recomputed calls from the PCR reads with MiXCR, one row per CDR3 protein. The table lists hundreds of thousands of distinct CDR3 sequences, almost 8% of them singletons. In its sample, this clonotype was seen a few times. Its antigen is not identified. The clonotype was recovered from a female patient younger than 10 who had a stem cell transplant for Fanconi anemia, so the T cells may come from the graft donor. The sequencing used peripheral blood, collected 360 days after TCRalphabeta/CD19-depleted stem cell transplant.

CDR3 loop: CASSQDLPLGRGGGANVLTF. The CDR3 region has the DNA TGCGCCAGCAGCCAAGATCTACCTTTGGGTAGGGGCGGTGGGGCCAACGTCCTGACTTTC. The chain uses TRBV4-1 and TRBJ2-6; perhaps TRBD1 as D (5 bases). Per germline, CDR1 MGHRA and CDR2 YSYEKL. V dropped 0 bases and J dropped 3 bases, with 21 bases sitting between them. The CDR3 consists of 20 residues.